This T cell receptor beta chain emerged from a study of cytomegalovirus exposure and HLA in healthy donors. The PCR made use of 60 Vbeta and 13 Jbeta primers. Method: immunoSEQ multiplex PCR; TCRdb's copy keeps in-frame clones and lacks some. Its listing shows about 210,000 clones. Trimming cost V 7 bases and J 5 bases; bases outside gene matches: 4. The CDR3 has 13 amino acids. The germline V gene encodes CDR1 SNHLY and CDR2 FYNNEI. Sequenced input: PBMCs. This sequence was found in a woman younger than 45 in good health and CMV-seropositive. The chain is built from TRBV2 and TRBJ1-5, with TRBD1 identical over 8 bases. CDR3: CASMDREDQPQHF. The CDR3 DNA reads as TGTGCCAGCATGGACAGGGAGGATCAGCCCCAGCATTTT.